The T cell receptor (beta chain) described here comes from a study of T-cell reconstitution after alpha-beta-depleted transplantation in children. This clonotype has more than one count but fewer than ten. Its target is unknown. Findings and caveats of the study: The main origin of T-cell counts and diversity one year after transplant was newly produced T cells.

Unique molecular identifiers were built into the TCRbeta library. TCRdb fed the PCR reads into MiXCR, producing one record per CDR3 protein. The sample comprises about 76,000 distinct CDR3 sequences, less than 15% of which are singletons, and 25% to 30% rests with the top ten. The receptor comes from a male patient between 2 and 10 years old who had a stem cell transplant for acute lymphoblastic leukemia, so the T cells may come from the graft donor. This sample comprised PBMCs, mostly from graft donor cells, obtained 180 days after TCRalphabeta/CD19-depleted stem cell transplant.

In DNA, the CDR3 is TGCAGTGCAATACTAGCGGGAGGGACAGATACGCAGTATTTT. This translates into CSAILAGGTDTQYF. The chain carries TRBV20-1 and TRBJ2-3; TRBD2 agrees at 13 bases. This CDR3 comprises 14 residues. CDR1 and CDR2 from the germline V gene are DFQATT and SNEGSKA (reference sequence). Trimming took 6 bases from V and 3 from J; bases not matched to a gene: 3.